The entry that follows covers one T cell receptor (beta chain) sequence. This entry belongs to a study of blood T cell repertoires in COVID-19. Looking at the study overall: Collection of acute and convalescent COVID-19 samples took place in the United States, Italy and Spain.

Per germline, CDR1 SGDLS and CDR2 YYNGEE. V lost 4 bases, J lost 3 bases, and 17 bases lay in between. This CDR3 has 16 residues. Methods used by the authors: Estimated nucleated cell counts came from reference gene primer amplification. Only in-frame clones appear in the TCRdb table, and some are missing; sequencing was by immunoSEQ multiplex PCR. D and trimming were read from the DNA, whereas the V and J calls and clone size are those reported in that table. This table has approximately 260,000 clones, 80% to 85% appearing once. The chain employs TRBV9 and TRBJ2-1, with D maybe TRBD2 (6 bases). The clonotype originates from a man aged 50-59 years who had recovered from COVID-19. The sample was PBMCs or T cells enriched from blood (not recorded which). The CDR3 spells CASSPRGGGLYNEQFF. The CDR3 nucleotides are TGTGCCAGCAGCCCCCGGGGCGGAGGGCTCTACAATGAGCAGTTCTTC.